This TCR beta chain is from a study of T cell changes during pregnancy in multiple sclerosis. The CDR3 consists of 15 residues. CDR1 SEHNR and CDR2 FQNEAQ come from the germline V gene (reference sequence). V was trimmed by 0 bases and J by 1 base, leaving 8 bases between them. Using immunoSEQ multiplex PCR, the repertoire was profiled, and TCRdb retains in-frame clones only, with some absent. The table records more than 25,000 clones, roughly nine tenths of them present only once. This receptor was taken from a female donor with multiple sclerosis, enrolled in a pregnancy study. This chain uses TRBV7-9 with TRBJ2-3, with TRBD1 as a possible D gene (6 bases). This material consisted of CD8+ T cells from peripheral blood mononuclear cells, taken in the third trimester of pregnancy. CDR3 residues: CASSLAGAGTDTQYF. The CDR3 region has the DNA TGTGCCAGCAGCTTAGCGGGGGCGGGCACAGATACGCAGTATTTT.